These 31 T cell receptor beta chains were all obtained from the same sample, sequenced in a study of PD-1 blockade in mismatch repair-deficient tumors. Assay used: immunoSEQ multiplex PCR; TCRdb lists only in-frame clones, some missing. The sample shows 60,000 to 75,000 clones, 88% of them seen only once. The starting material was peripheral blood, obtained 52 weeks after starting pembrolizumab. The receptor set was obtained from an adult with mismatch repair-deficient cancer.

This chain links TRBV27 with TRBJ2-3, with no clear D. Trimming took 7 bases from V and 1 from J, leaving 18 bases between them. CDR1 MNHEY and CDR2 SMNVEV come from the germline V gene (reference sequence). The CDR3 contains 16 residues. CDR3: CASTPNSVVRTDTQYF. In DNA, the CDR3 is TGTGCCAGCACCCCTAACTCCGTCGTCCGCACAGATACGCAGTATTTT.

The chain uses TRBV28 and TRBJ2-1, with a possible D match to TRBD2 (6 bases). Germline CDR1 is MDHEN and CDR2 is SYDVKM. The V and J ends lost 3 bases and 7 bases respectively, with 16 bases between them. The CDR3 totals 15 residues. This CDR3 reads CASSFVRETRNEQFF. CDR3 DNA: TGTGCCAGCAGTTTTGTACGGGAGACCCGGAATGAGCAGTTCTTC.

The chain employs TRBV11-2 and TRBJ2-3; 10 bases align to TRBD2. From germline, CDR1 is SGHAT and CDR2 FQNNGV. J gave up 1 base and V 4 bases, and 14 bases lay outside the gene matches. There are 19 residues in the CDR3. The CDR3 sequence: CASSSPTSGFPLGTDTQYF. In DNA, the CDR3 is TGTGCCAGCAGCTCGCCGACTAGCGGGTTCCCGCTTGGCACAGATACGCAGTATTTT.

This clone has a single count. The chain uses TRBV10-3 and TRBJ2-7; 8 positions agree with TRBD2. This CDR3 has 14 amino acids. Looked up from germline, CDR1 is ENHRY and CDR2 is SYGVKD. Germline trimming cut 7 bases from V and 8 bases from J; bases unmatched to any gene: 13. DNA for the CDR3: TGTGCCATCAAGGGGATAGCGGGGTTAGCCAAGCAGTACTTC. It encodes CAIKGIAGLAKQYF.

The J gene is TRBJ1-1, the V gene TRBV5-5; tentative D call: TRBD1 (6 bases). With 2 bases removed from V and 2 bases from J, the gap between germline ends came to 13 bases. CDR1 and CDR2 (germline): SGHKS, YYEKEE (reference sequence). The CDR3 contains 15 residues. CDR3 protein: CASSFRGAGNTEAFF. The CDR3 DNA reads TGTGCCAGCAGCTTCCGGGGGGCCGGAAACACTGAAGCTTTCTTT.

The chain uses TRBV13 and TRBJ2-5, with 9 nucleotides matching TRBD2. CDR1 PRHDT and CDR2 FYEKMQ come from the germline V gene (reference sequence). The ends lost 5 bases at V and 5 bases at J; junction bases unmatched: 9. The CDR3 is made up of 15 amino acids. The CDR3 DNA sequence: TGTGCCAGCAGCCAGACCGCGGGAGGGCCGGAGACCCAGTACTTC. It codes for CASSQTAGGPETQYF. The full variable domain, with the rest looked up from reference TRBV13 and TRBJ2-5, is AAGVIQSPRHLIKEKRETATLKCYPIPRHDTVYWYQQGPGQDPQFLISFYEKMQSDKGSIPDRFSAQQFSDYHSELNMSSLELGDSALYFCASSQTAGGPETQYFGPGTRLLVL.

The rearrangement joins TRBV18 to TRBJ2-1; 8 bases agree with TRBD1. CDR3 length: 14 residues. CDR1 is KGHSH and CDR2 is LQKENI in the germline V gene. J was trimmed by 6 bases and V by 1 base; bases with no gene match: 2. The CDR3 loop reads CASSPRQGFNEQFF. CDR3 DNA: TGTGCCAGCTCACCACGACAGGGGTTCAATGAGCAGTTCTTC.

The chain joins TRBV6-5 to TRBJ2-7; D is unclear. This CDR3 has 11 residues. Germline assignment: CDR1 MNHEY and CDR2 SVGAGI. Trimming removed 2 bases at V and 7 bases at J, with 6 bases between. The CDR3 loop reads CASSYGEEQYF. In DNA form, the CDR3 reads TGTGCCAGCAGTTACGGAGAGGAGCAGTACTTC.

This clone has a single count. The V gene is TRBV7-9, the J gene TRBJ2-3; D ambiguous. Germline V gene sequence: CDR1 SEHNR, CDR2 FQNEAQ (reference sequence). The CDR3 is 14 amino acids. V dropped 7 bases and J dropped 2 bases, with 13 bases sitting between them. The CDR3 DNA sequence: TGTGCCAGCACTCCGGCCACAGACACAGATACGCAGTATTTT. This encodes CASTPATDTDTQYF. Together with reference TRBV7-9 and TRBJ2-3, the CDR3 gives the full variable domain: DTGVSQNPRHKITKRGQNVTFRCDPISEHNRLYWYRQTLGQGPEFLTYFQNEAQLEKSRLLSDRFSAERPKGSFSTLEIQRTEQGDSAMYLCASTPATDTDTQYFGPGTRLTVL.

The chain has TRBV10-3 and TRBJ2-5, with D perhaps TRBD2 (5 bases). V lost 6 bases to trimming and J lost 2 bases, with 16 bases between them. The germline gives CDR1 ENHRY, CDR2 SYGVKD. This CDR3 has 15 amino acids. The CDR3 region is CAIRERLAGQETQYF. The CDR3 DNA sequence: TGTGCCATCAGGGAGCGCCTGGCGGGTCAAGAGACCCAGTACTTC.

This clone has a single count. This chain links TRBV28 with TRBJ1-2; the D gene is possibly TRBD1 (6 bases). Germline lookup yields CDR1 MDHEN and CDR2 SYDVKM. This CDR3 comprises 17 residues. V was clipped by 5 bases and J by 2 bases, with 21 bases between them. CDR3 sequence: CASSQNEGWDTNYGYTF. The CDR3 DNA reads TGTGCCAGCAGTCAAAATGAGGGATGGGACACAAACTATGGCTACACCTTC.

The V and J genes are TRBV28 and TRBJ2-5; 9 bases align to TRBD1. CDR1 MDHEN and CDR2 SYDVKM come from the germline V gene. V lost 6 bases and J lost 2; bases outside the gene matches: 7. The CDR3 spans 15 residues. CDR3 DNA: TGTGCCAGCAGAGGGACAGGGTCTTCTCAAGAGACCCAGTACTTC. Translation gives CASRGTGSSQETQYF.

The V call is TRBV4-1, the J call TRBJ1-1; no reliable D call. V was pared by 3 bases and J by 2 bases, with 4 bases between. CDR1 is MGHRA and CDR2 is YSYEKL in the germline V gene. This CDR3 comprises 12 residues. The CDR3 is CASSQSNTEAFF. The CDR3 DNA sequence: TGCGCCAGCAGCCAGTCCAACACTGAAGCTTTCTTT.

The chain is built from TRBV5-1 and TRBJ2-7, with TRBD1 identical over 12 bases. The junction had 6 bases not matched to a gene; V was cut back by 3 bases and J by 5 bases. The length of the CDR3 is 15 residues. CDR1 and CDR2 from the germline V gene are SGHRS and YFSETQ. This chain's CDR3 is CASSWGDRGPDEQYF. DNA for the CDR3: TGCGCCAGCAGCTGGGGGGACAGGGGGCCGGACGAGCAGTACTTC.

The V gene is TRBV15, the J gene TRBJ2-2; D possibly matches TRBD1 or TRBD2 (5 bases each). CDR1 and CDR2 (germline): LNHNV, YYDKDF (reference sequence). There are 17 residues in the CDR3. V dropped 0 bases and J dropped 5 bases, with 16 bases sitting between them. This CDR3 reads CATSRDFSGPRTGELFF. For the CDR3, the DNA is TGTGCCACCAGCAGAGACTTTTCGGGACCCAGGACCGGGGAGCTGTTTTTT.

This clone was found once. This chain links TRBV6-5 with TRBJ2-7; no clear D. The CDR3 runs 13 residues. The germline V gene has CDR1 MNHEY and CDR2 SVGAGI. Trimming removed 0 bases at V and 2 bases at J, with 5 bases between. The DNA for the CDR3 is TGTGCCAGCAGTTACTCTGGCCCCTACGAGCAGTACTTC. It is translated as CASSYSGPYEQYF.

The sample holds a few counts of this clone. The chain joins TRBV6-5 to TRBJ1-2; TRBD1 aligns across 10 bases. This CDR3 comprises 15 residues. The J segment lost 4 bases and the V segment lost 4 bases, leaving 6 bases of the junction unmatched. Germline values: CDR1 MNHEY, CDR2 SVGAGI. CDR3 loop: CASSSGTGAIYGYTF. The CDR3 region has the DNA TGTGCCAGCAGTTCGGGGACAGGGGCAATCTATGGCTACACCTTC.

The chain links TRBV28 to TRBJ1-1; D is perhaps TRBD1 (6 bases). Trimming pared 4 bases from V and 7 bases from J, leaving 10 bases between. CDR1 is MDHEN and CDR2 is SYDVKM in the germline V gene. CDR3 size: 12 residues. The CDR3 region is CASSYQGNEAFF. The CDR3, as DNA: TGTGCCAGCAGTTATCAGGGGAATGAAGCTTTCTTT.

V usage is TRBV28 and J usage is TRBJ2-7, with TRBD2 matching 9 bases. The germline CDR1 and CDR2 sequences are MDHEN and SYDVKM. This CDR3 is 20 amino acids long. V lost 2 bases to trimming and J lost 6 bases; unmatched junction nucleotides: 23. The CDR3 protein is CASSLDVAMSLAGPRGEQYF. CDR3 sequence (DNA): TGTGCCAGCAGTTTAGACGTAGCCATGAGTCTAGCGGGGCCCCGGGGCGAGCAGTACTTC.

CDR3 bases: TGTGCCAGCAGCTTAATTCAGGGGGCTTCAGAGACCCAGTACTTC. Protein: CASSLIQGASETQYF. V and J are TRBV7-9 and TRBJ2-5, with 8 bases fitting TRBD1. The junction had 6 bases not matched to a gene; V was cut back by 2 bases and J by 4 bases. CDR1 and CDR2 (germline): SEHNR, FQNEAQ (reference sequence). The CDR3 is made up of 15 amino acids. Looking up the rest from reference TRBV7-9 and TRBJ2-5 gives the full variable domain: DTGVSQNPRHKITKRGQNVTFRCDPISEHNRLYWYRQTLGQGPEFLTYFQNEAQLEKSRLLSDRFSAERPKGSFSTLEIQRTEQGDSAMYLCASSLIQGASETQYFGPGTRLLVL.

The chain carries TRBV5-1 and TRBJ2-1, with 7 nucleotides matching TRBD2. Trimming at V came to 7 bases and at J to 4 bases, leaving 14 bases not matched to a gene. Per the germline V gene, CDR1 is SGHRS and CDR2 is YFSETQ. This CDR3 has 16 amino acids. The CDR3 DNA reads TGCGCCAGCGGGCCCGAAAGTGGACTAGGTTACAATGAGCAGTTCTTC. Translation: CASGPESGLGYNEQFF.

This chain uses TRBV27 with TRBJ2-1; 9 bases match TRBD2. The CDR3 consists of 15 residues. Per germline, CDR1 MNHEY and CDR2 SMNVEV (reference sequence). The V and J ends lost 8 bases and 4 bases, in that order; junction bases with no gene match: 9. The CDR3: CASGKTSGPYNEQFF. CDR3 nucleotides: TGTGCCAGCGGAAAGACTAGCGGACCATACAATGAGCAGTTCTTC.

The chain combines TRBV6-1 with TRBJ2-1; TRBD2 is a possible D gene (6 bases). V was shortened by 7 bases and J by 8 bases, with 15 bases between the two germline ends. CDR1 is MNHNS, CDR2 SASEGT, per germline. This CDR3 comprises 13 residues. Here the CDR3 DNA reads TGTGCCAGCACCCTCTGGGGGGTGGATGAGCAGTTCTTC. Translated: CASTLWGVDEQFF.

J is TRBJ2-1 and V is TRBV4-1; D gene ambiguous. V was cut by 4 bases and J by 3 bases, with 4 bases left in between. The CDR3 is 12 amino acids. Germline V gene data show CDR1 as MGHRA and CDR2 as YSYEKL. CDR3 sequence: CASSPNYNEQFF. CDR3 nucleotides: TGCGCCAGCAGCCCAAACTACAATGAGCAGTTCTTC.

There are a few counts of this clone. The chain uses TRBV6-1 and TRBJ1-5, with D uncertain. Germline CDR1 reads MNHNS; CDR2 reads SASEGT. The V end was cut by 3 bases, the J end by 3 bases, with 18 bases between. The CDR3 sequence is 17 residues long. The CDR3 region is CASSEKSKGLINQPQHF. The CDR3 bases are TGTGCCAGCAGTGAGAAATCCAAGGGTCTCATCAATCAGCCCCAGCATTTT.

This clone showed up just once. CDR3 DNA: TGTGCCAGCAGCTTGTCGCTGGGGTCAGAGACCCAGTACTTC. It encodes CASSLSLGSETQYF. The chain has TRBV5-6 and TRBJ2-5; D unclear. The CDR3 spans 14 residues. CDR1 and CDR2 from the germline V gene are SGHDT and YYEEEE. Between the trimmed V and J ends, which lost 1 base and 4 bases, there was a span of 11 bases.

J is TRBJ2-7 and V is TRBV5-6, with D perhaps being TRBD1 or TRBD2 (5 bases each). The V end lost 5 bases, the J end lost 0 bases, and 12 bases lay between the germline ends. The CDR3 extends over 14 amino acids. CDR1 is SGHDT, CDR2 YYEEEE, per germline. The DNA of the CDR3 is TGTGCCAGCAGAATCGGGGCCTCCTCCTACGAGCAGTACTTC. Its translation is CASRIGASSYEQYF.

The CDR3 loop reads CASSLTGNGYTF. The CDR3 coding sequence is TGTGCCAGCAGCTTAACAGGGAATGGCTACACCTTC. The chain employs TRBV7-9 and TRBJ1-2; possible D gene TRBD1, 6 bases. V shed 2 bases and J shed 6 bases, with 7 bases lying between them. Per germline, CDR1 SEHNR and CDR2 FQNEAQ (reference sequence). This CDR3 spans 12 amino acids.

CDR3 nucleotides: TGTGCCAGCAGCGTGACTGAAGGGACCTACGAGCAGTACTTC. Translation: CASSVTEGTYEQYF. This chain connects TRBV9 to TRBJ2-7, with D unresolved. Germline lookup yields CDR1 SGDLS and CDR2 YYNGEE. Trimming took off 2 bases at V and 2 bases at J, with 11 bases between the two ends. The CDR3 runs 14 residues.

Only one count was recorded for this clone. V gene TRBV6-6 combines with J gene TRBJ1-2; TRBD1 matches 7 bases. The J segment lost 4 bases and the V segment lost 6 bases, leaving 8 bases of the junction unmatched. CDR1 is MNHNY, CDR2 SVGAGI, per germline (reference sequence). This CDR3 is 14 amino acids long. CDR3 DNA: TGTGCCAGCAGCCAAAGGGGGCGCGCCTATGGCTACACCTTC. Translation: CASSQRGRAYGYTF.

J is TRBJ2-5 and V is TRBV30; 10 positions agree with TRBD1. V dropped 5 bases and J dropped 5; count of bases not matched to a gene: 2. The length of the CDR3 is 12 residues. The V gene's germline CDR1 is GTSNPN and CDR2 SVGIG (reference sequence). The CDR3 sequence: CAWDRGPETQYF. The CDR3 DNA sequence: TGTGCCTGGGACAGGGGGCCCGAGACCCAGTACTTC.